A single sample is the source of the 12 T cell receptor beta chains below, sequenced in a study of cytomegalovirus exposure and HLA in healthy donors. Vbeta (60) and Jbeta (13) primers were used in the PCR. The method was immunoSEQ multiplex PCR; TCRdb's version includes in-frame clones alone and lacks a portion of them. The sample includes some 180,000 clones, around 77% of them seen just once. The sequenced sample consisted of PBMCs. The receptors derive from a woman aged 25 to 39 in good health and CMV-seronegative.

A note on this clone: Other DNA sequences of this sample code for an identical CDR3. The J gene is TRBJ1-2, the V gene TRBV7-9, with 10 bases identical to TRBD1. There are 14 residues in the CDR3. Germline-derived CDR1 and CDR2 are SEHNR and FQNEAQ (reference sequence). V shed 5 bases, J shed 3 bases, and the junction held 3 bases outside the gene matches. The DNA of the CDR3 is TGTGCCAGCAGCCCTGGACAGGGGGACTATGGCTACACCTTC. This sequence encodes CASSPGQGDYGYTF. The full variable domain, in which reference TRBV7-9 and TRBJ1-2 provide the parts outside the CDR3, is DTGVSQNPRHKITKRGQNVTFRCDPISEHNRLYWYRQTLGQGPEFLTYFQNEAQLEKSRLLSDRFSAERPKGSFSTLEIQRTEQGDSAMYLCASSPGQGDYGYTFGSGTRLTVV.

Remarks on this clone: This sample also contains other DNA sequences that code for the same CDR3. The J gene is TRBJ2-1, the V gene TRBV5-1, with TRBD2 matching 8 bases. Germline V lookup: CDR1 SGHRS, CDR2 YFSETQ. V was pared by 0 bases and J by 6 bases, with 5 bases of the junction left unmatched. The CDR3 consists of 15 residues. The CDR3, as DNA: TGCGCCAGCAGCTTGGCAAGCGGGAGCATCAATGAGCAGTTCTTC. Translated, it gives CASSLASGSINEQFF.

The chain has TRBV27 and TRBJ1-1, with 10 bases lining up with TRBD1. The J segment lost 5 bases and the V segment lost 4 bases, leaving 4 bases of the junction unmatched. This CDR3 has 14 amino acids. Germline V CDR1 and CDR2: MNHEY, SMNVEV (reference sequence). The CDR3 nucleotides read TGTGCCAGCAGTTCAGACAGGGGGCTGACTGAAGCTTTCTTT. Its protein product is CASSSDRGLTEAFF.

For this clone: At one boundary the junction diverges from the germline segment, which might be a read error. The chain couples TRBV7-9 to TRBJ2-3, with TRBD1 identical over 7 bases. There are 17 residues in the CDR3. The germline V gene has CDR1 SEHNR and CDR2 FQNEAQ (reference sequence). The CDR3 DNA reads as TGTTCCAGCAGCCCTCAAAGGACAGGTCCTTCCACAGATACGCAGTATTTT. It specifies CSSSPQRTGPSTDTQYF.

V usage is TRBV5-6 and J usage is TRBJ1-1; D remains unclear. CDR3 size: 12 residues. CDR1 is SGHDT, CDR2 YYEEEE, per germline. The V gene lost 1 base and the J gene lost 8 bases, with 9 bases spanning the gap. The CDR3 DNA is TGTGCCAGCAGCTTGTCCCCTCTAGAAGCTTTCTTT. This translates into CASSLSPLEAFF.

CDR3 sequence (DNA): TGTGCCAGCAGCTTAGCCTGGGGCGAGCAGTACTTC. It is translated as CASSLAWGEQYF. This rearrangement joins TRBV7-2 to TRBJ2-5; D uncertain. The J call is doubtful: the DNA matches TRBJ2-7 better. Germline CDR1 reads SGHTA; CDR2 reads FQGNSA. There are 12 residues in the CDR3.

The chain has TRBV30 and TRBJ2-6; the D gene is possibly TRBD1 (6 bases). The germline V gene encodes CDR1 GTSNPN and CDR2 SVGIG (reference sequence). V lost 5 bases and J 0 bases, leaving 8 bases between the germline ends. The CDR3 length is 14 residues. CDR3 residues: CAWDRSSGANVLTF. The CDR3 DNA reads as TGTGCCTGGGACAGGTCCTCTGGGGCCAACGTCCTGACTTTC.

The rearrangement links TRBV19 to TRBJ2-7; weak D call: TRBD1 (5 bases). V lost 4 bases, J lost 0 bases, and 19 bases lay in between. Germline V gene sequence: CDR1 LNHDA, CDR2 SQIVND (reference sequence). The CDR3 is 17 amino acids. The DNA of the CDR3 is TGTGCCAGTAGTAGATGTCGACAGTTGACAGCCTCCTACGAGCAGTACTTC. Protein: CASSRCRQLTASYEQYF.

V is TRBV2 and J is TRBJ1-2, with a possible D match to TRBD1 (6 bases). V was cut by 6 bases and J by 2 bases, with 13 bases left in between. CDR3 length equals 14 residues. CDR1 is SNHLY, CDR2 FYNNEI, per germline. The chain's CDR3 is CASRDPGQNYGYTF. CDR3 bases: TGTGCCAGCAGGGATCCGGGACAAAACTATGGCTACACCTTC. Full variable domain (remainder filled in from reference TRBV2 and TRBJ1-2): EPEVTQTPSHQVTQMGQEVILRCVPISNHLYFYWYRQILGQKVEFLVSFYNNEISEKSEIFDDQFSVERPDGSNFTLKIRSTKLEDSAMYFCASRDPGQNYGYTFGSGTRLTVV.

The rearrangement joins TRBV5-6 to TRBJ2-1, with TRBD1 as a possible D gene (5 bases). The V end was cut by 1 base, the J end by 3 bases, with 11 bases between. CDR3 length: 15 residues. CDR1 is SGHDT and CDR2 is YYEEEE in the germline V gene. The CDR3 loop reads CASSLTGDFYNEQFF. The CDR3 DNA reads TGTGCCAGCAGCTTGACAGGCGACTTCTACAATGAGCAGTTCTTC.

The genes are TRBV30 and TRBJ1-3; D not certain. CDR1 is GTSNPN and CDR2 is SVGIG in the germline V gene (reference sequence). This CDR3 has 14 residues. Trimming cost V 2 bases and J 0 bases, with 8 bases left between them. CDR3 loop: CAWSMAFSGNTIYF. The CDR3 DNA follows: TGTGCCTGGAGTATGGCCTTCTCTGGAAACACCATATATTTT. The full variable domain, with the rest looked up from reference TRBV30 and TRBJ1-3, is SQTIHQWPATLVQPVGSPLSLECTVEGTSNPNLYWYRQAAGRGLQLLFYSVGIGQISSEVPQNLSASRPQDRQFILSSKKLLLSDSGFYLCAWSMAFSGNTIYFGEGSWLTVV.

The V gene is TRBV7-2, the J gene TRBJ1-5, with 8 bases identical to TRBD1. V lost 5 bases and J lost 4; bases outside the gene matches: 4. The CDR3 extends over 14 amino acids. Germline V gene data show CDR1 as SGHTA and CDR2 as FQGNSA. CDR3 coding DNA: TGTGCCAGCAGCGCCCGACAGGGGAATCAGCCCCAGCATTTT. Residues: CASSARQGNQPQHF.